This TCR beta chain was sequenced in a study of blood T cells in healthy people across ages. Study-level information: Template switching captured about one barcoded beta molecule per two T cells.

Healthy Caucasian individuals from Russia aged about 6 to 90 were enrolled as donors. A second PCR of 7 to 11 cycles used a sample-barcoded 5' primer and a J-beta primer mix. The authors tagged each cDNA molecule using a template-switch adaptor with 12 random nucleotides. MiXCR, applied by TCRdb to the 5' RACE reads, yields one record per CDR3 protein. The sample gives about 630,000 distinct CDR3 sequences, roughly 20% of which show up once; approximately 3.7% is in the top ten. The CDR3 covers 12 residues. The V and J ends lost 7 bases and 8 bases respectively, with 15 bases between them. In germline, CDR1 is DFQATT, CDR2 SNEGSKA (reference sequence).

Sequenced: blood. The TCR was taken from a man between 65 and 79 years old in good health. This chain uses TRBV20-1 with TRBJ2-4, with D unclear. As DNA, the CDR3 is TGCAGTGTATCCGAAGACGCGGACATTCAGTACTTC. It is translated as CSVSEDADIQYF.